The 12 T cell receptor beta chains in this list originate from one sample, sequenced in a study of graft-versus-host responses after intestinal transplantation. Their antigen targets remain unknown. Assay: immunoSEQ multiplex PCR; the TCRdb copy retains only in-frame clones and omits some. This table holds some 95,000 clones, roughly 90% found once. Material: unstimulated CD8+ T cells sorted from spleen or lymph node cells, obtained before intestinal transplant. Source of these receptors: a human donor who received an intestinal transplant.

The chain employs TRBV7-9 and TRBJ1-2; 7 bases fit TRBD1. The V and J ends lost 4 bases and 4 bases, in that order; junction bases with no gene match: 9. Germline V gives CDR1 SEHNR, CDR2 FQNEAQ (reference sequence). The CDR3 runs 15 residues. CDR3 loop: CASSYSDRTVYGYTF. CDR3 bases: TGTGCCAGCAGCTATTCGGACAGGACGGTCTATGGCTACACCTTC.

The genes are TRBV28 and TRBJ2-7; TRBD2 matches at 12 bases. Trimming took 2 bases from V and 1 from J; bases not matched to a gene: 15. CDR1 is MDHEN, CDR2 SYDVKM, per germline. This CDR3 spans 20 amino acids. DNA of the CDR3: TGTGCCAGCAGTTTACGGGCGGCGGGGCTAGCGGGAGGGTCTTCCTACGAGCAGTACTTC. Translated: CASSLRAAGLAGGSSYEQYF.

V is TRBV5-6 and J is TRBJ2-2; 10 bases match TRBD2. Germline V gene sequence: CDR1 SGHDT, CDR2 YYEEEE. V shed 2 bases and J 4 bases; nucleotides not matched to a gene: 5. This CDR3 comprises 16 residues. This chain's CDR3 is CASSLLAGSGTGELFF. Written as DNA, the CDR3 is TGTGCCAGCAGCTTACTAGCGGGATCGGGCACCGGGGAGCTGTTTTTT.

V usage is TRBV7-9 and J usage is TRBJ2-2; 11 nucleotides line up with TRBD2. Germline CDR1 is SEHNR and CDR2 is FQNEAQ (reference sequence). The J segment lost 5 bases and the V segment lost 3 bases, leaving 8 bases of the junction unmatched. CDR3 length: 17 residues. The CDR3: CASSLTTSGIPTGELFF. The DNA for the CDR3 is TGTGCCAGCAGCTTGACGACTAGCGGGATACCTACCGGGGAGCTGTTTTTT.

V is TRBV28 and J is TRBJ2-7; possibly TRBD2 for D (6 bases). The germline V and J ends were trimmed by 3 bases and 6 bases, with 24 bases remaining between them. CDR3 length equals 17 residues. Germline assignment: CDR1 MDHEN and CDR2 SYDVKM. The CDR3 coding sequence is TGTGCCAGCAGTTTGATGGTGTTCCGGGAGCCCCCCCCCGAGCAGTACTTC. As protein: CASSLMVFREPPPEQYF.

This clone was recorded once. The chain employs TRBV2 and TRBJ2-1, with 7 bases fitting TRBD2. With V trimmed by 4 bases and J by 8 bases, 8 bases remained unmatched. The CDR3 contains 14 residues. The germline V gene encodes CDR1 SNHLY and CDR2 FYNNEI. CDR3: CASSVVLAAYEQFF. The CDR3 DNA sequence: TGTGCCAGCAGTGTCGTCCTAGCGGCGTATGAGCAGTTCTTC.

This CDR3 is CASSQVTGGNEQFF. CDR3 bases: TGCGCCAGCAGCCAGGTAACAGGGGGCAATGAGCAGTTCTTC. The chain employs TRBV4-3 and TRBJ2-1, with 8 bases identical to TRBD1. This CDR3 region has 14 residues. Per the germline V gene, CDR1 is LGHNA and CDR2 is YSLEER. J lost 6 bases, V lost 3 bases, and 4 bases had no gene match.

This sequence joins TRBV15 and TRBJ2-5; TRBD2 matches at 10 bases. Trimming cost V 7 bases and J 3 bases; bases outside gene matches: 2. This CDR3 contains 13 residues. From germline, CDR1 is LNHNV and CDR2 YYDKDF (reference sequence). CDR3 loop: CATTTSGEETQYF. In DNA form, the CDR3 reads TGTGCCACCACAACTAGCGGGGAAGAGACCCAGTACTTC.

The V call is TRBV2, the J call TRBJ2-5; 11 nucleotides agree with TRBD2. Germline V gene sequence: CDR1 SNHLY, CDR2 FYNNEI. The CDR3 loop spans 18 amino acids. Trimming cost V 1 base and J 0 bases; bases outside gene matches: 7. As DNA, the CDR3 is TGTGCCAGCAGTGAAGGGTTCAGGACTAGCGGGTACCAAGAGACCCAGTACTTC. It is translated as CASSEGFRTSGYQETQYF.

The chain recombines TRBV30 with TRBJ2-1; the D is unclear. With 0 bases removed from V and 8 bases from J, the gap between germline ends came to 11 bases. CDR3 length: 13 residues. CDR1 is GTSNPN, CDR2 SVGIG, per germline (reference sequence). As DNA, the CDR3 is TGTGCCTGGAGTGTACTGGGCATCGATGAGCAGTTCTTC. It codes for CAWSVLGIDEQFF.

The V gene is TRBV19, the J gene TRBJ1-5; the D gene is possibly TRBD1 (5 bases). The CDR3 consists of 13 residues. Trimming took 6 bases from V and 2 from J, leaving 8 bases between them. Germline CDR1 and CDR2: LNHDA and SQIVND (reference sequence). As DNA, the CDR3 is TGTGCCAGTAGGGACACAGGCAATCAGCCCCAGCATTTT. The encoded protein is CASRDTGNQPQHF.

This clone was counted between two and nine times. The rearrangement uses TRBV4-3 and TRBJ1-1; D is uncertain. Germline CDR1 reads LGHNA; CDR2 reads YSLEER. The CDR3 is 13 residues long. V was pared by 0 bases and J by 0 bases, with 2 bases between. CDR3 DNA: TGCGCCAGCAGCCAAGATATGAACACTGAAGCTTTCTTT. It is translated as CASSQDMNTEAFF.